The 26 T cell receptor beta chains in this list originate from one sample, sequenced in a study of T cell responses to AZD1222 COVID-19 vaccine. TCRdb's table, derived via immunoSEQ multiplex PCR, lists solely in-frame clones and lacks some. The sample has some 70,000 clones, over 70% seen once. The sequences come from peripheral blood, collected 28 days after the second AZD1222 dose. Every receptor here comes from an adult who received the AZD1222 COVID-19 vaccine.

V gene TRBV18 combines with J gene TRBJ2-2; D possibly corresponds to TRBD2 (5 bases). Germline V gene data show CDR1 as KGHSH and CDR2 as LQKENI. This CDR3 contains 17 residues. V lost 3 bases, J lost 0 bases, and 14 bases lay in between. Written as DNA, the CDR3 is TGTGCCAGCTCACCGTCCATCACTAGAACGAACACCGGGGAGCTGTTTTTT. Amino acid sequence: CASSPSITRTNTGELFF.

A single count supports this clone. The chain uses TRBV7-8 and TRBJ2-3; 8 positions match TRBD2. V lost 5 bases, J lost 1 base, and 8 bases stayed unmatched. CDR3 length: 16 residues. Per the germline V gene, CDR1 is SGHVS and CDR2 is FQNEAQ. The CDR3 spells CASSPTRGGGTDTQYF. CDR3 coding DNA: TGTGCCAGCAGCCCTACTCGGGGGGGCGGCACAGATACGCAGTATTTT.

This clone was counted a few times. This chain joins TRBV9 and TRBJ1-1; D may be TRBD1 (5 bases). V dropped 3 bases and J dropped 5 bases, with 14 bases sitting between them. The germline V gene encodes CDR1 SGDLS and CDR2 YYNGEE. The CDR3 extends over 14 amino acids. CDR3 DNA: TGTGCCAGCAGCGCGTTCGAGGGGAGGACTGAAGCTTTCTTT. Translated: CASSAFEGRTEAFF.

This clone was observed a handful of times. This chain uses TRBV7-9 with TRBJ1-6; tentative D call: TRBD1 (5 bases). The CDR3 is 15 residues long. Germline CDR1 and CDR2: SEHNR and FQNEAQ (reference sequence). The ends were cut back, 0 bases at V and 7 bases at J, with 10 bases in the middle. DNA for the CDR3: TGTGCCAGCAGCTTAGCGCAGGGTATCAATTCACCCCTCCACTTT. This encodes CASSLAQGINSPLHF.

The genes are TRBV2 and TRBJ1-1, with D hard to call. The CDR3 is made up of 14 amino acids. From germline, CDR1 is SNHLY and CDR2 FYNNEI. The ends were cut back, 6 bases at V and 5 bases at J, with 16 bases in the middle. CDR3: CASRRTSGGTEAFF. CDR3 DNA sequence: TGTGCCAGCAGACGGACGTCGGGTGGGACTGAAGCTTTCTTT.

The chain combines TRBV3-1 (or the pseudogene TRBV3-2) with TRBJ1-1, with a possible D match to TRBD1 (5 bases). Germline-derived CDR1 and CDR2 are LGHDT and YNNKEL (reference sequence). V lost 5 bases to trimming and J lost 2 bases, with 15 bases between them. This CDR3 is 15 amino acids long. The CDR3 nucleotides are TGTGCCAGCAGCTTACGTCAGGGAACAAACACTGAAGCTTTCTTT. Amino acid sequence: CASSLRQGTNTEAFF.

This clone has just one count. The rearrangement links TRBV20-1 to TRBJ2-1; 9 nucleotides align to TRBD2. Germline loops: CDR1 DFQATT, CDR2 SNEGSKA (reference sequence). The trim removed 3 bases at V and 4 bases at J, leaving 4 bases unmatched. The CDR3 length is 14 residues. Written as DNA, the CDR3 is TGCAGTGCTAGTTCCAGCGGGGGGTACAATGAGCAGTTCTTC. It specifies CSASSSGGYNEQFF.

V usage is TRBV4-2 and J usage is TRBJ1-1, with D uncertain. The CDR3 contains 15 residues. V was shortened by 4 bases and J by 1 base, with 13 bases between the two germline ends. Looked up from germline, CDR1 is LGHNA and CDR2 is YNFKEQ. The CDR3 DNA sequence: TGTGCCAGCAGCCTAAAGGTACGGACGAACACTGAAGCTTTCTTT. Protein sequence: CASSLKVRTNTEAFF.

The V call is TRBV19, the J call TRBJ1-5; D call uncertain. Germline V CDR1 and CDR2: LNHDA, SQIVND (reference sequence). The CDR3 totals 15 residues. Deletions cut 3 bases from V and 0 bases from J, with 9 bases between. CDR3 residues: CASSIFKISNQPQHF. The CDR3 region has the DNA TGTGCCAGTAGTATTTTTAAGATTAGCAATCAGCCCCAGCATTTT.

The rearrangement uses TRBV19 and TRBJ1-2; D is ambiguous. The V gene lost 4 bases and the J gene lost 6 bases, with 12 bases spanning the gap. Germline CDR1 and CDR2: LNHDA and SQIVND (reference sequence). There are 13 residues in the CDR3. This CDR3 reads CASSTKMEHGYTF. CDR3 bases: TGTGCCAGTAGTACTAAAATGGAGCATGGCTACACCTTC.

This chain links TRBV5-1 with TRBJ2-7; 7 bases line up with TRBD2. V was clipped by 4 bases and J by 3 bases; unmatched bases: 16. This CDR3 has 17 residues. Germline V gene data show CDR1 as SGHRS and CDR2 as YFSETQ. The CDR3 sequence is CASSLGGSGGGNYEQYF. CDR3 DNA sequence: TGCGCCAGCAGCCTCGGCGGGAGTGGCGGGGGTAACTACGAGCAGTACTTC.

The chain joins TRBV15 to TRBJ2-7; the match to TRBD1 covers 12 bases. J lost 3 bases, V lost 3 bases, and 3 bases had no gene match. CDR3 length: 15 residues. Germline V gives CDR1 LNHNV, CDR2 YYDKDF (reference sequence). Here the CDR3 reads CATSSRDRGHYEQYF. DNA of the CDR3: TGTGCCACCAGCAGCCGGGACAGGGGGCACTACGAGCAGTACTTC.

This clone was counted once. The sample holds other DNA sequences that translate to the same CDR3. The V and J genes are TRBV12-3 or TRBV12-4 and TRBJ1-2; D gene ambiguous. The CDR3 extends over 13 amino acids. The V end was cut by 5 bases, the J end by 1 base, with 8 bases between. This CDR3 is CASSPQSNYGYTF. The CDR3 DNA reads TGTGCCAGCAGTCCACAGAGTAACTATGGCTACACCTTC.

The genes are TRBV4-1 and TRBJ2-7; the D call may be TRBD1 or TRBD2 (5 bases each). V was pared by 3 bases and J by 6 bases, with 21 bases between. This CDR3 has 16 amino acids. CDR1 is MGHRA and CDR2 is YSYEKL in the germline V gene. Written as DNA, the CDR3 is TGCGCCAGCAGCCAGAGACCGGGACGTACAACCTCCGAGCAGTACTTC. Residues: CASSQRPGRTTSEQYF.

The chain employs TRBV5-4 and TRBJ2-2; 8 nucleotides align to TRBD1. Germline V lookup: CDR1 SGHNT, CDR2 YYREEE (reference sequence). The V gene end was trimmed by 4 bases and the J gene end by 6 bases; junction bases not matched to a gene: 11. CDR3 length equals 16 residues. The CDR3 nucleotides read TGTGCCAGCAGCCCGAAGACAGGGGAGAGGGCCGGGGAGCTGTTTTTT. Translated, it gives CASSPKTGERAGELFF.

This clone was seen a single time. CDR3 DNA sequence: TGTGCCAGCAGTTACCCGCGGACAGAGCGGAACACTGAAGCTTTCTTT. It is translated as CASSYPRTERNTEAFF. This rearrangement joins TRBV6-2 or TRBV6-3 to TRBJ1-1, with D maybe TRBD1 (6 bases). The CDR3 covers 16 residues. V dropped 2 bases and J dropped 1 base, with 14 bases sitting between them. CDR1 is MNHEY, CDR2 SVGEGT, per germline.

This clone has only one observation. The chain couples TRBV19 to TRBJ1-2; no firm D call. The ends were cut back, 7 bases at V and 7 bases at J, with 16 bases in the middle. Germline CDR1 and CDR2: LNHDA and SQIVND (reference sequence). This CDR3 is 13 amino acids long. CDR3 sequence: CASIDERFTGYTF. CDR3 in DNA: TGTGCCAGTATTGATGAGAGATTCACTGGCTACACCTTC.

The rearrangement joins TRBV7-9 to TRBJ2-5; 8 bases agree with TRBD1. From germline, CDR1 is SEHNR and CDR2 FQNEAQ (reference sequence). The V and J ends lost 5 bases and 2 bases, in that order; junction bases with no gene match: 4. The length of the CDR3 is 14 residues. CDR3 sequence (DNA): TGTGCCAGCAGCCCGCGACAGGGGCAAGAGACCCAGTACTTC. This gives the protein CASSPRQGQETQYF.

The chain has TRBV3-1 (or the pseudogene TRBV3-2) and TRBJ1-2; 7 bases align to TRBD1. The CDR3 totals 16 residues. CDR1 and CDR2 from the germline V gene are LGHDT and YNNKEL (reference sequence). With V trimmed by 3 bases and J by 4 bases, 11 bases remained unmatched. The chain's CDR3 is CASSHNNRQGGYGYTF. Here the CDR3 DNA reads TGTGCCAGCAGCCACAACAACAGGCAGGGGGGCTATGGCTACACCTTC.

The chain carries TRBV5-1 and TRBJ2-5; 9 positions agree with TRBD2. V dropped 4 bases and J dropped 1; count of bases not matched to a gene: 8. Germline CDR1 reads SGHRS; CDR2 reads YFSETQ. This CDR3 is 16 amino acids long. DNA for the CDR3: TGCGCCAGCAGCAGGGCGGGGGGGCATTCCCAAGAGACCCAGTACTTC. This encodes CASSRAGGHSQETQYF.

The chain recombines TRBV19 with TRBJ1-1, with D possibly matching TRBD1 (6 bases). The CDR3 consists of 15 residues. The V end was cut by 7 bases, the J end by 2 bases, with 17 bases between. Germline CDR1 reads LNHDA; CDR2 reads SQIVND (reference sequence). CDR3 amino acids: CASNRQQGLNTEAFF. As DNA, the CDR3 is TGTGCCAGTAACAGGCAACAGGGACTCAACACTGAAGCTTTCTTT.

The chain joins TRBV6-2 or TRBV6-3 to TRBJ2-4, with TRBD2 identical over 9 bases. The CDR3 covers 13 residues. V lost 6 bases and J lost 8; bases outside the gene matches: 5. In germline, CDR1 is MNHEY, CDR2 SVGEGT. The CDR3: CASSFSGGYIQYF. As DNA, the CDR3 is TGTGCCAGCAGCTTTAGCGGGGGTTACATTCAGTACTTC.

The chain uses TRBV27 and TRBJ2-7; no firm D call. This CDR3 region has 14 residues. Germline values: CDR1 MNHEY, CDR2 SMNVEV (reference sequence). The V gene lost 0 bases and the J gene lost 0 bases, with 6 bases spanning the gap. Here the CDR3 DNA reads TGTGCCAGCAGTTTATCAGTGCACTCCTACGAGCAGTACTTC. Amino acids: CASSLSVHSYEQYF.

CDR3: CASSSPLVGYEQYF. CDR3 nucleotides: TGTGCCAGCAGTTCCCCCCTTGTGGGCTACGAGCAGTACTTC. J is TRBJ2-7 and V is TRBV6-5, with unresolved D. V was cut by 4 bases and J by 3 bases, with 13 bases left in between. Germline V gives CDR1 MNHEY, CDR2 SVGAGI. CDR3 length: 14 residues.

The sample holds one count of this clone. The gene calls are TRBV19 and TRBJ1-2; the D is unclear. Germline V gives CDR1 LNHDA, CDR2 SQIVND (reference sequence). V dropped 6 bases and J dropped 3 bases, with 17 bases sitting between them. The CDR3 sequence is 15 residues long. The CDR3 bases are TGTGCCAGTAGCCGACTCCTTGGGGTACACTATGGCTACACCTTC. Protein product: CASSRLLGVHYGYTF.

This clone has a handful of counts. The chain joins TRBV18 to TRBJ1-1; the D gene is possibly TRBD1 (6 bases). Germline loops: CDR1 KGHSH, CDR2 LQKENI. V shed 3 bases and J shed 4 bases, with 9 bases lying between them. The CDR3 is made up of 13 amino acids. CDR3 sequence: CASSPRGSTEAFF. The DNA for the CDR3 is TGTGCCAGCTCACCCAGGGGATCCACTGAAGCTTTCTTT.